A single sample is the source of the 5 T cell receptor beta chains below, sequenced in a study of metastatic and nonmetastatic thyroid tumors. TCRdb reanalyzed the PCR reads via MiXCR. The sample carries 20,000 to 25,000 clones, about a sixth recorded once. No treatment had been given to any patient before thyroid surgery. The specimen sequenced was tumor tissue. The source is a female donor with papillary thyroid cancer or a benign thyroid nodule (not recorded which). Some clones in this sample may be carry-over from other donors' samples.

The chain links TRBV4-3 to TRBJ1-5, with D possibly matching TRBD1 (5 bases). V was clipped by 0 bases and J by 5 bases, with 17 bases between them. This CDR3 is 17 amino acids long. From germline, CDR1 is LGHNA and CDR2 YSLEER. This CDR3 is CASSQDPSREGHQPQHF. Here the CDR3 DNA reads TGCGCCAGCAGCCAAGATCCCAGCAGGGAGGGACATCAGCCCCAGCATTTT.

Turning to this clone: A much more abundant neighbour one base away suggests this may be a read error. CDR3 protein: CAGSTRLVGGGTQYF. For the CDR3, the DNA is TGTGCCGGCAGCACCAGACTAGTGGGAGGGGGGACCCAGTACTTC. This chain links TRBV11-2 with TRBJ2-5; TRBD2 is a possible D gene (7 bases). CDR3 length: 15 amino acids. In germline, CDR1 is SGHAT, CDR2 FQNNGV. The variable domain in full, completed from reference TRBV11-2 and TRBJ2-5, reads EAGVAQSPRYKIIEKRQSVAFWCNPISGHATLYWYQQILGQGPKLLIQFQNNGVVDDSQLPKDRFSAERLKGVDSTLKIQPAKLEDSAVYLCAGSTRLVGGGTQYFGPGTRLLVL.

Comment on this clone: The junction shows a germline mismatch at one end, possibly a read error. The chain couples TRBV11-2 to TRBJ2-3, with TRBD2 matching 7 bases. CDR3 length: 15 amino acids. CDR1 and CDR2 (germline): SGHAT, FQNNGV. DNA for the CDR3: TGTTCCAGCAGCTTAGTTTCGGGAGGCCCAGATACGCAGTATTTT. Amino acids: CSSSLVSGGPDTQYF.

This clone was seen at least ten times. V is TRBV5-4 and J is TRBJ2-5, with a weak D call TRBD1 (8 bases). CDR1 is SGHNT and CDR2 is YYREEE in the germline V gene (reference sequence). The length of the CDR3 is 15 residues. Trimming shortened V by 4 bases and J by 4 bases, and 17 bases separated the two germline ends. For the CDR3, the DNA is TGTGCCAGCAGCCTCGGACAGGGAGGGCGAGAGACCCAGTACTTC. It translates to CASSLGQGGRETQYF.

This clone was observed many times. The chain links TRBV28 to TRBJ1-2, with D possibly matching TRBD1 (5 bases). V dropped 6 bases and J dropped 3 bases, with 14 bases sitting between them. CDR3 length equals 14 residues. Germline V gene lookup returns CDR1 MDHEN and CDR2 SYDVKM. CDR3: CASRRTQGYYGYTF. CDR3 in DNA: TGTGCCAGCAGGAGGACTCAGGGTTACTATGGCTACACCTTC.